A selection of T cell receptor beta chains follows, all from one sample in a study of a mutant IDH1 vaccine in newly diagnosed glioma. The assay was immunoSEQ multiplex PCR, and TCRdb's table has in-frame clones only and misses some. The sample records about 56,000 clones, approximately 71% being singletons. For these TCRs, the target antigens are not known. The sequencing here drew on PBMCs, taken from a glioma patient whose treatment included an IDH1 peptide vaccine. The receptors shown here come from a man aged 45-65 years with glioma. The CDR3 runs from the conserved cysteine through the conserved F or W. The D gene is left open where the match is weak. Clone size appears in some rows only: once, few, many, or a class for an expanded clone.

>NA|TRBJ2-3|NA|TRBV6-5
CASSYPPTDTQYF
TGTGCCAGCAGTTACCCCCCCACAGATACGCAGTATTTT
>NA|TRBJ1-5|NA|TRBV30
CAWSSQVNQPQHF
TGTGCCTGGAGTTCACAGGTCAATCAGCCCCAGCATTTT
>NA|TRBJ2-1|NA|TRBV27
CASSLSGLYNEQFF
TGTGCCAGCAGTTTATCGGGACTCTACAATGAGCAGTTCTTC
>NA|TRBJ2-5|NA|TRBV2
CASSEEGQRAYETQYF
TGTGCCAGCAGTGAAGAGGGGCAGAGAGCGTATGAGACCCAGTACTTC
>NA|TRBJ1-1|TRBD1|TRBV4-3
CASSGTGVNTEAFF
TGCGCCAGCAGCGGGACAGGGGTGAACACTGAAGCTTTCTTT
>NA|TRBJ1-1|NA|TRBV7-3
CASSQAANTEAFF
TGTGCCAGCAGCCAAGCGGCGAACACTGAAGCTTTCTTT
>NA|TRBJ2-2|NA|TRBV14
CASSHSIQGTAGELFF
TGTGCCAGCAGCCACTCAATTCAGGGGACGGCCGGGGAGCTGTTTTTT
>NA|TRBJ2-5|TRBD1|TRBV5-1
CASSSSGTGSETQYF
TGCGCCAGCAGCTCATCCGGGACAGGGTCGGAGACCCAGTACTTC
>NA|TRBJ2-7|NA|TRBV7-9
CASSLQDPSYEQYF
TGTGCCAGCAGCTTACAGGATCCCTCCTACGAGCAGTACTTC
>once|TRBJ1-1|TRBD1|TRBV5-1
CASSWGQGRNTEAFF
TGCGCCAGCAGCTGGGGACAGGGTCGAAACACTGAAGCTTTCTTT
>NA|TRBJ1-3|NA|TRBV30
CAWRSVTNSGNTIYF
TGTGCCTGGAGGAGCGTAACTAACTCTGGAAACACCATATATTTT
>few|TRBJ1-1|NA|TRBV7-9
CASSLGAGTEAFF
TGTGCCAGCAGCTTAGGCGCGGGCACTGAAGCTTTCTTT
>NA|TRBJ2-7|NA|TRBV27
CASSLTAHTYEQYF
TGTGCCAGCAGTTTAACGGCCCATACCTACGAGCAGTACTTC
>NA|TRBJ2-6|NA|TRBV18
CASSLSVLGAGANVLTF
TGTGCCAGCTCACTTTCCGTCTTAGGAGCTGGGGCCAACGTCCTGACTTTC
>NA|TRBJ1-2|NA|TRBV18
CASSPTEGYGYTF
TGTGCCAGCTCACCAACGGAGGGCTATGGCTACACCTTC
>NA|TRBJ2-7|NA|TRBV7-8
CASSLVSPSYEQYF
TGTGCCAGCAGCTTAGTTAGCCCCTCCTACGAGCAGTACTTC
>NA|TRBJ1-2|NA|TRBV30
CALGDTQNYGYTF
TGTGCCTTGGGGGACACACAAAACTATGGCTACACCTTC
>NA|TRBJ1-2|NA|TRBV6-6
CASTTGTGNYGYTF
TGTGCCAGCACAACCGGGACGGGGAACTATGGCTACACCTTC
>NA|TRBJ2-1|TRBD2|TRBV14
CASSLRWGSGGVNEQFF
TGTGCCAGCAGCCTTCGATGGGGTAGCGGGGGTGTCAATGAGCAGTTCTTC
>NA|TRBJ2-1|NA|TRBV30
CAWRPAGLRNNEQFF
TGTGCCTGGAGGCCCGCAGGGTTAAGGAACAATGAGCAGTTCTTC
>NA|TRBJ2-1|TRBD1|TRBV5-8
CASSPVTLTGGPYNEQFF
TGTGCCAGCAGCCCAGTGACGTTAACAGGGGGACCCTACAATGAGCAGTTCTTC
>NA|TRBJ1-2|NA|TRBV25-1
CASSDSTGYGYTF
TGTGCCAGCAGTGATTCAACGGGCTATGGCTACACCTTC
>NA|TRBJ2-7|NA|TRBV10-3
CAITPGRSSYEQYF
TGTGCCATCACTCCTGGAAGGAGTTCCTACGAGCAGTACTTC
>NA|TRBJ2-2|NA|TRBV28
CASRPQGRNTGELFF
TGTGCCAGCAGACCTCAGGGGCGGAACACCGGGGAGCTGTTTTTT
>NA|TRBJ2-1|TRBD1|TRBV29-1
CSAFARDSSYNEQFF
TGCAGCGCTTTTGCCCGGGACAGCTCCTACAATGAGCAGTTCTTC
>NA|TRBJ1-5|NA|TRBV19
CASSRGGLNSNQPQHF
TGTGCCAGTAGTAGGGGAGGGTTGAATAGCAATCAGCCCCAGCATTTT
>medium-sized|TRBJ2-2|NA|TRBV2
CASSLQGLKNTGELFF
TGTGCCAGCAGTTTACAGGGCTTAAAGAACACCGGGGAGCTGTTTTTT
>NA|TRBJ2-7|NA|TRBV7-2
CASSLPGSYEQYF
TGTGCCAGCAGCCTCCCGGGATCCTACGAGCAGTACTTC
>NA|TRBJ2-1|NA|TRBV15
CATSPRGANEQFF
TGTGCCACCAGCCCCCGTGGGGCGAATGAGCAGTTCTTC
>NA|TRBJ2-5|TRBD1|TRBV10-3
CAISESGTGGAETQYF
TGTGCCATCAGTGAGTCAGGGACAGGGGGCGCGGAGACCCAGTACTTC
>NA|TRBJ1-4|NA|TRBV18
CASSPDLTNEKLFF
TGTGCCAGCTCACCAGACCTCACTAATGAAAAACTGTTTTTT
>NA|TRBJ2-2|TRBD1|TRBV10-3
CATAGQGIGTGELFF
TGTGCCACCGCGGGACAGGGGATCGGAACCGGGGAGCTGTTTTTT
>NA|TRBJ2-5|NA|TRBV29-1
CSVGVGGRETQYF
TGCAGCGTTGGGGTGGGAGGTCGGGAGACCCAGTACTTC
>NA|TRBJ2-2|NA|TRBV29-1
CSVKSRTDGELFF
TGCAGCGTTAAGTCCAGGACTGACGGAGAGCTGTTTTTT
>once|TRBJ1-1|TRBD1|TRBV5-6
CASSVRTGASSKAFF
TGTGCCAGCAGCGTACGGACAGGAGCCAGTTCGAAAGCTTTCTTT